The rows below give T cell receptor beta chains drawn from one sample of a study of response to subunit inactivated influenza vaccine. TCRdb itself ran the RT-PCR reads through MiXCR, one entry per CDR3 protein. The table lists a few hundred thousand distinct CDR3 sequences, less than 15% of them singletons. The source material was non-naive T cells sorted from PBMCs, sampled approximately 15 days before vaccination. These receptors were taken from a man over 45 who received an inactivated influenza vaccine. Each CDR3 is given with its conserved first and last residue. D genes are given only for firm matches. For some rows the clone size is stated as once, few or many, or as a class when expanded; others skip it.

D gene: TRBD2; V gene: TRBV15; J gene: TRBJ2-4; clone size: .; CDR3 DNA: TGTGCCACCAGCAGCGGGGGAGGGGTTGGGTACTTC; CDR3 protein: CATSSGGGVGYF
D gene: TRBD1; V gene: TRBV20-1; J gene: TRBJ1-2; clone size: few; CDR3 DNA: TGCAGTGCTAGAGATGTACAGGGGAACTATGGCTACACCTTC; CDR3 protein: CSARDVQGNYGYTF
D gene: .; V gene: TRBV29-1; J gene: TRBJ1-1; clone size: few; CDR3 DNA: TGCAGCACTTCAGGAGGAGGGGTGAACACTGAAGCTTTCTTT; CDR3 protein: CSTSGGGVNTEAFF
D gene: .; V gene: TRBV12-3/TRBV12-4; J gene: TRBJ2-7; clone size: many; CDR3 DNA: TGTGCCAGCAGGGAACAGGACGGCTCCTACGAGCAGTACTTC; CDR3 protein: CASREQDGSYEQYF
D gene: .; V gene: TRBV2; J gene: TRBJ1-2; clone size: many; CDR3 DNA: TGTGCCAGCAGTGAAGCAAGCTATGGCTACACCTTC; CDR3 protein: CASSEASYGYTF
D gene: .; V gene: TRBV6-1; J gene: TRBJ2-5; clone size: few; CDR3 DNA: TGTGCCAGCAGGAGGGCGCCTTCGGGCCAAGAGACCCAGTACTTC; CDR3 protein: CASRRAPSGQETQYF
D gene: TRBD1; V gene: TRBV24-1; J gene: TRBJ2-3; clone size: few; CDR3 DNA: TGTGCCACCAGTGATTGGCAGGGGGCGAATACGCAGTATTTT; CDR3 protein: CATSDWQGANTQYF
D gene: .; V gene: TRBV6-1; J gene: TRBJ2-3; clone size: many; CDR3 DNA: TGTGCCAGCAGGATGGACAGAACAGATACGCAGTATTTT; CDR3 protein: CASRMDRTDTQYF
D gene: .; V gene: TRBV4-3; J gene: TRBJ2-3; clone size: many; CDR3 DNA: TGCGCCAGCAGCCAAGAACCCCCTCGACAGGCGTCTCTCTACACAGATACGCAGTATTTT; CDR3 protein: CASSQEPPRQASLYTDTQYF
D gene: .; V gene: TRBV6-1; J gene: TRBJ1-1; clone size: many; CDR3 DNA: TGTGCCAGCAGTGGACAAAATTTGGCGGATACCAACACTGAAGCTTTCTTT; CDR3 protein: CASSGQNLADTNTEAFF
D gene: .; V gene: TRBV4-3; J gene: TRBJ2-1; clone size: .; CDR3 DNA: TGCGCCAGCAGCCAAGAACGCCCACTAGCTCTTGAGCAGTTCTTC; CDR3 protein: CASSQERPLALEQFF
D gene: .; V gene: TRBV27; J gene: TRBJ2-2; clone size: .; CDR3 DNA: TGTGCCAGCAGCCGACGAAGCCCCGGGACAAGTATGACCGGGGAGCTGTTTTTT; CDR3 protein: CASSRRSPGTSMTGELFF
D gene: TRBD1; V gene: TRBV7-8; J gene: TRBJ2-7; clone size: many; CDR3 DNA: TGTGCCAGCAGCTTAGGACAGGGTAAAAGCGAGCAGTACTTC; CDR3 protein: CASSLGQGKSEQYF
D gene: .; V gene: TRBV5-5; J gene: TRBJ2-5; clone size: .; CDR3 DNA: TGTGCCAGCAGCTTGGCCATCGCAGCCCTGGAGACCCAGTACTTC; CDR3 protein: CASSLAIAALETQYF
D gene: .; V gene: TRBV5-5; J gene: TRBJ2-2; clone size: few; CDR3 DNA: TGTGCCAGCAGCTTGGACCCGGGCGCGAACACCGGGGAGCTGTTTTTT; CDR3 protein: CASSLDPGANTGELFF
D gene: .; V gene: TRBV3-1; J gene: TRBJ2-4; clone size: .; CDR3 DNA: TGTGCCAGCAGCCAAGCTCTATTGGGGGCCAAAAACATTCAGTACTTC; CDR3 protein: CASSQALLGAKNIQYF
D gene: .; V gene: TRBV20-1; J gene: TRBJ1-5; clone size: .; CDR3 DNA: TGCAGTGCTAGATACTCTTGGCAGGGAGGTGGTCAGCCCCAGCATTTT; CDR3 protein: CSARYSWQGGGQPQHF
D gene: TRBD2; V gene: TRBV28; J gene: TRBJ2-7; clone size: many; CDR3 DNA: TGTGCCAGCAGTATCTCCACTAGCGTCGAGCAGTACTTC; CDR3 protein: CASSISTSVEQYF
D gene: .; V gene: TRBV7-2; J gene: TRBJ2-3; clone size: .; CDR3 DNA: TGTGCCAGCAGCTTAACGGGACCCCCCTTCACAGATACGCAGTATTTT; CDR3 protein: CASSLTGPPFTDTQYF
D gene: .; V gene: TRBV5-5; J gene: TRBJ1-5; clone size: many; CDR3 DNA: TGTGCCAGCACCCAAGGACCATCCACTCAGCCCCAGCATTTT; CDR3 protein: CASTQGPSTQPQHF
D gene: .; V gene: TRBV30; J gene: TRBJ2-7; clone size: few; CDR3 DNA: TGTGCCTGGTCGGGGGCTCACGAGCAGTACTTC; CDR3 protein: CAWSGAHEQYF
D gene: .; V gene: TRBV30; J gene: TRBJ1-1; clone size: .; CDR3 DNA: TGTGCCTGGAGCGGTGTGAACACTGAAGCTTTCTTT; CDR3 protein: CAWSGVNTEAFF
D gene: .; V gene: TRBV7-6; J gene: TRBJ1-1; clone size: few; CDR3 DNA: TGTGCCAGCAGCTTAGAGGGGTACGCCCGGCGGGTAGGTAACACTGAAGCTTTCTTT; CDR3 protein: CASSLEGYARRVGNTEAFF
D gene: .; V gene: TRBV11-1; J gene: TRBJ2-1; clone size: few; CDR3 DNA: TGTGCCAGCAGCCAAGAGGTCTATACGAATGAGCAGTTCTTC; CDR3 protein: CASSQEVYTNEQFF
D gene: .; V gene: TRBV3-1; J gene: TRBJ2-1; clone size: .; CDR3 DNA: TGTGCCAGCAGCCAAGTTCTTCGTCTCAGCAAGAGCTCCTACAATGAGCAGTTCTTC; CDR3 protein: CASSQVLRLSKSSYNEQFF
D gene: TRBD1; V gene: TRBV30; J gene: TRBJ2-7; clone size: .; CDR3 DNA: TGTGCCTGGAGCAGGACAGGGAGGTCCTACGAGCAGTACTTC; CDR3 protein: CAWSRTGRSYEQYF
D gene: TRBD2; V gene: TRBV11-2; J gene: TRBJ2-1; clone size: .; CDR3 DNA: TGTGCCAGCAGCCCCCTCCAGCGGGGGGGCCTGGGTGAGCAGTTCTTC; CDR3 protein: CASSPLQRGGLGEQFF
D gene: .; V gene: TRBV7-2; J gene: TRBJ2-1; clone size: few; CDR3 DNA: TGTGCCAGCAGCCGCCGGGACCGAGCCTACAATGAGCAGTTCTTC; CDR3 protein: CASSRRDRAYNEQFF
D gene: TRBD2; V gene: TRBV20-1; J gene: TRBJ2-5; clone size: .; CDR3 DNA: TGCAGTGCTAGGGGGACTAGTCTTGAGACCCAGTACTTC; CDR3 protein: CSARGTSLETQYF
D gene: .; V gene: TRBV6-1; J gene: TRBJ1-1; clone size: few; CDR3 DNA: TGTGCCAGCAGTGACCAGGGGAGAATGAGCACTGAAGCTTTCTTT; CDR3 protein: CASSDQGRMSTEAFF
D gene: .; V gene: TRBV12-3/TRBV12-4; J gene: TRBJ2-7; clone size: .; CDR3 DNA: TGTGCCAGCAGTCTAGCCTCGGGACGGGCCTACGAGCAGTACTTC; CDR3 protein: CASSLASGRAYEQYF